The rows below give T cell receptor beta chains drawn from one sample of a study of CD8 T cells in ankylosing spondylitis. MiXCR was run by TCRdb on the 5' RACE reads, yielding one entry per CDR3 protein. The sample lists some 250,000 distinct CDR3 sequences, about 10% occurring once. Sample: blood, either unsorted or a sorted T cell fraction (not recorded which). Source of these receptors: a male donor with ankylosing spondylitis or in good health (not recorded which). Each CDR3 is given with its conserved first and last residue.

cdr3_aa | j_call | v_call
CASSFEDRRVSNTEAFF | TRBJ1-1 | TRBV28
CASRTSGFNTGELFF | TRBJ2-2 | TRBV25-1
CASSYARELFF | TRBJ2-2 | TRBV6-5
CASSLTGTTYEQYF | TRBJ2-7 | TRBV5-1
CASSPSTRTGMLYGELFF | TRBJ2-2 | TRBV7-8
CAISDGGSGANVLTF | TRBJ2-6 | TRBV10-3
CASSLWTSGEGTDTQYF | TRBJ2-3 | TRBV28
CASSPTGGYNEQFF | TRBJ2-1 | TRBV12-3/TRBV12-4
CASSLTYNSPLHF | TRBJ1-6 | TRBV7-8
CASTPGAGGFNEQFF | TRBJ2-1 | TRBV12-3/TRBV12-4
CAWSVRGGEQYF | TRBJ2-7 | TRBV30
CASSLGGLGNEQYF | TRBJ2-7 | TRBV12-3/TRBV12-4
CASSTREHYTF | TRBJ1-2 | TRBV7-9
CASSYSMVANEKLFF | TRBJ1-4 | TRBV6-5
CASSPMVAYNEQFF | TRBJ2-1 | TRBV12-3/TRBV12-4
CASRDSGTTYNEQFF | TRBJ2-1 | TRBV2
CASSSGDTEAFF | TRBJ1-1 | TRBV5-1
CASSSDSRPYEQYF | TRBJ2-7 | TRBV7-8
CSARMGSDTEAFF | TRBJ1-1 | TRBV20-1
CASSTRQGRGPYGYTF | TRBJ1-2 | TRBV3-1
CASSYAGPSSGVDTQYF | TRBJ2-3 | TRBV7-6
CSARDLKVSAGYGYTF | TRBJ1-2 | TRBV20-1
CASSQGQGALNEQFF | TRBJ2-1 | TRBV5-1
CAISESRGETQYF | TRBJ2-5 | TRBV10-3
CASSLVDSQETQYF | TRBJ2-5 | TRBV5-1
CASSSGKNRGRDYGYTF | TRBJ1-2 | TRBV7-8
CASSPFAGGTDTQYF | TRBJ2-3 | TRBV5-1
CASRSGLVYEQYF | TRBJ2-7 | TRBV6-1
CSVEAPALKRSTDTQYF | TRBJ2-3 | TRBV29-1
CASSFGGQATVTEAFF | TRBJ1-1 | TRBV7-4
CASSLLARGGLAEAFF | TRBJ1-1 | TRBV7-3
CASSFGQGKSKVGWQFF | TRBJ2-1 | TRBV5-1
CASSQEWGLYNEQFF | TRBJ2-1 | TRBV14
CASSQAAGGFVSTDTQYF | TRBJ2-3 | TRBV14
CASSLWGRDYGYTF | TRBJ1-2 | TRBV5-4
CASSLAWGTSGYEQYF | TRBJ2-7 | TRBV5-1
CCAQSRSLAGAFSRGEQFF | TRBJ2-1 | TRBV20-1
CASSGPVGADTQYF | TRBJ2-3 | TRBV4-2
CASSPRDRRETQYF | TRBJ2-5 | TRBV7-3
CASSEGVGLVTETQYF | TRBJ2-5 | TRBV12-3/TRBV12-4
CASSQQGGANYGYTF | TRBJ1-2 | TRBV5-5
CASRDGQGLYGYTF | TRBJ1-2 | TRBV6-2/TRBV6-3